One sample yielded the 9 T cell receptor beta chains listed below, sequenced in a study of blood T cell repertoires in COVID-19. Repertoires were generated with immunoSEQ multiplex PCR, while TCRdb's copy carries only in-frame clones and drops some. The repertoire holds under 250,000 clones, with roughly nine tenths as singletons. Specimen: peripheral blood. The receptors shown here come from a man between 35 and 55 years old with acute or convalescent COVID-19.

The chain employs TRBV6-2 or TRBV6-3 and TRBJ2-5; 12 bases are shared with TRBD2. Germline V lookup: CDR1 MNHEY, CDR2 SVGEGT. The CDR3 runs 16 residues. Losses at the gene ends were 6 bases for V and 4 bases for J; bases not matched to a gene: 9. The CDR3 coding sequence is TGTGCCAGCAGCCCTGGACTAGCGGGGTTTGGAGAGACCCAGTACTTC. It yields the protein CASSPGLAGFGETQYF.

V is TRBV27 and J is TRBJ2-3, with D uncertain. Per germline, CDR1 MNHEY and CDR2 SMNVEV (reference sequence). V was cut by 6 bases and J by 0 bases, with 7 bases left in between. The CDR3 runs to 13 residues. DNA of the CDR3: TGTGCCAGCAGGGAGCTTAGCACAGATACGCAGTATTTT. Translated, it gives CASRELSTDTQYF.

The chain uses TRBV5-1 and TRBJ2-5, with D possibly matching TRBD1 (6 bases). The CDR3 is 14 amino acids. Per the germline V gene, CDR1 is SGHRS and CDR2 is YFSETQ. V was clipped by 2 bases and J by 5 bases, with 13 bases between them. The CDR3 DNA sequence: TGCGCCAGCAGCTTTCAGGGGTTCGCGGAGACCCAGTACTTC. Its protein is CASSFQGFAETQYF.

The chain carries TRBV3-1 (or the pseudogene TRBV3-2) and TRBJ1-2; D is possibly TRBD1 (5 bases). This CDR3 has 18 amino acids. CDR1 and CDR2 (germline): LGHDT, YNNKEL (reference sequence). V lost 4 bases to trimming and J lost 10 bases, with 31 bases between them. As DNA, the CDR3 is TGTGCCAGCAGCCTCTCCACGGGGGACCTGGGGGTGGATATGTACTACACCTTC. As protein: CASSLSTGDLGVDMYYTF.

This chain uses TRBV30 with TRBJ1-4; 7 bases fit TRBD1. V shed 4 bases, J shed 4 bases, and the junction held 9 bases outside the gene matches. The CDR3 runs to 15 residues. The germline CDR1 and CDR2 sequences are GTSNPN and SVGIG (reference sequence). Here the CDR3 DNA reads TGTGCCTGGACAAGGGACAGTTGGGATAATGAAAAACTGTTTTTT. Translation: CAWTRDSWDNEKLFF.

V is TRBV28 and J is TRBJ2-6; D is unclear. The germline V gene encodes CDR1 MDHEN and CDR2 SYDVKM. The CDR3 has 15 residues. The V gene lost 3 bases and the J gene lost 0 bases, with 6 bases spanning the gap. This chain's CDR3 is CASSFSGSGANVLTF. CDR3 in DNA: TGTGCCAGCAGTTTCTCCGGCTCTGGGGCCAACGTCCTGACTTTC.

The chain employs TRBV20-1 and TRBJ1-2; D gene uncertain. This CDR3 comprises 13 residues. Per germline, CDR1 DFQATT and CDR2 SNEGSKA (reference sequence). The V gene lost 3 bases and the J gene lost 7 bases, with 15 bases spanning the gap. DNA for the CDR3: TGCAGTGCTAGTGTCCCCGAGCGATCTGGCTACACCTTC. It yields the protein CSASVPERSGYTF.

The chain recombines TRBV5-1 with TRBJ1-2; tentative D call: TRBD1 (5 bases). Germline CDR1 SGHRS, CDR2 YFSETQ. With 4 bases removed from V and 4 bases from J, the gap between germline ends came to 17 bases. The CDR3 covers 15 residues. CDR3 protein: CASSPAAGLGYGYTF. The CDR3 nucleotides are TGCGCCAGCAGCCCGGCCGCAGGGTTGGGCTATGGCTACACCTTC.

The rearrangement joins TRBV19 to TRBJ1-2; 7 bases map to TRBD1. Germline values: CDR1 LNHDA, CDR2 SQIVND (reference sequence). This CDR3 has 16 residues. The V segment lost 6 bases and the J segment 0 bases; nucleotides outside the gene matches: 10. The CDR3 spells CASRIQFGTANYGYTF. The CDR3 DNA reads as TGTGCCAGTAGAATTCAGTTCGGGACAGCTAACTATGGCTACACCTTC.